The sequence of this T cell receptor beta chain was determined in a study of cytomegalovirus exposure and HLA in healthy donors. Trimming at V came to 4 bases and at J to 8 bases, leaving 6 bases not matched to a gene. The CDR3 runs to 14 residues. In germline, CDR1 is SGHRS, CDR2 YFSETQ. Profiled with immunoSEQ multiplex PCR; TCRdb holds only in-frame clones, not every one. The table lists 100,000 to 150,000 clones, just under 95% of them singletons. The sample comprised PBMCs. The chain is built from TRBV5-1 and TRBJ1-4, with 9 bases aligning to TRBD1. The source of this sequence is a woman under 30 in good health and CMV-seronegative. The CDR3, as DNA: TGCGCCAGCAGCAGCGGGACAGGGCGCGAAAAACTGTTTTTT. This gives the protein CASSSGTGREKLFF.